This TCR beta chain was documented in a study of regulatory dendritic cells for organ transplantation. Study results and limitations: The authors noted considerable between-person heterogeneity in alloreactive memory CD8+ cells. Naive T cells showed high diversity, memory cells less, memory CD8+ least. Mature dendritic cells appeared to drive more memory CD8+ clonal expansion than regulatory ones.

The CDR3 covers 18 residues. The ends lost 7 bases at V and 0 bases at J; junction bases unmatched: 10. Germline V gene lookup returns CDR1 MRHNA and CDR2 SNTAGT. As concerns this clone: Its antigen remains unknown.

Assay: immunoSEQ multiplex PCR; the TCRdb copy retains only in-frame clones and omits some. The sample consists of 25,000 to 30,000 clones, nearly 80% of them appearing once. FACS sorted CD4+ or CD8+ T cells into CD45RA+ naive and CD45RO+ memory. The source material was memory CD4+ T cells from blood. The subset was: CD45RO+ memory T cells. The chain links TRBV6-4 to TRBJ2-2, with 11 nucleotides matching TRBD2. This TCR was sampled from a human donor in good health. In nucleotides, the CDR3 is TGTGCCAGCATGTATGAATGGGGACTAGCGGCGAACACCGGGGAGCTGTTTTTT. It yields the protein CASMYEWGLAANTGELFF.